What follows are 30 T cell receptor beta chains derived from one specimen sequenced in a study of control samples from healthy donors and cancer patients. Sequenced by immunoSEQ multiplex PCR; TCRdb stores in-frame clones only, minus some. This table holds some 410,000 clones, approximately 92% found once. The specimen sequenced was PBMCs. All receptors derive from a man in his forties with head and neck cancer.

The CDR3 protein is CASSYQSRLAGRDTQYF. The CDR3 coding sequence is TGTGCCAGCAGTTATCAGAGTAGGCTAGCGGGACGAGATACGCAGTATTTT. This chain links TRBV6-2 or TRBV6-3 with TRBJ2-3, with 9 bases lining up with TRBD2. CDR1 is MNHEY and CDR2 is SVGEGT in the germline V gene. J gave up 5 bases and V 3 bases, and 12 bases lay outside the gene matches. The CDR3 runs to 17 residues.

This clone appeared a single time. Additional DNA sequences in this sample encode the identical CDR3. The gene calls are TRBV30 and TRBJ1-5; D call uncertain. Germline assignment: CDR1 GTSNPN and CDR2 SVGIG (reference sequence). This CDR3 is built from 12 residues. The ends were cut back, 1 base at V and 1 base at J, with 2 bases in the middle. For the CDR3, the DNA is TGTGCCTGGAGTGACAGCAATCAGCCCCAGCATTTT. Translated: CAWSDSNQPQHF.

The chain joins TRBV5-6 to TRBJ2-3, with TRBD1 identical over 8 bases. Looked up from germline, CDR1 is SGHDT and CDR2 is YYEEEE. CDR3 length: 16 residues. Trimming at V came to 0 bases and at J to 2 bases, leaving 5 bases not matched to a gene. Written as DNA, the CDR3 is TGTGCCAGCAGCTTGGCCAGGGGGCGGATCACAGATACGCAGTATTTT. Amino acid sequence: CASSLARGRITDTQYF.

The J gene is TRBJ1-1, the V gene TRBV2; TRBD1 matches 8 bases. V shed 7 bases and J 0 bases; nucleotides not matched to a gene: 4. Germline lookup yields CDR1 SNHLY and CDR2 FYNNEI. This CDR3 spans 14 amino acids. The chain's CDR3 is CASTYRGMNTEAFF. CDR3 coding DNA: TGTGCCAGCACCTACAGGGGGATGAACACTGAAGCTTTCTTT.

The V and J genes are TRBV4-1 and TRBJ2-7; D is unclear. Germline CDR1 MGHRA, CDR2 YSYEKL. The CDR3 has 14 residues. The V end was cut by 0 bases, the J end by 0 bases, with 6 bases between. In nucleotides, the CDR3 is TGCGCCAGCAGCCAAGACAGGTTCTCCTACGAGCAGTACTTC. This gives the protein CASSQDRFSYEQYF.

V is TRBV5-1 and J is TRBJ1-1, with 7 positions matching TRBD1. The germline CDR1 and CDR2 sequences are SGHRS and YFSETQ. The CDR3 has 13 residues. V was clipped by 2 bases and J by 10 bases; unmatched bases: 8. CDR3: CASSLEGALSAFF. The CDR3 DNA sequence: TGCGCCAGCAGCTTAGAGGGGGCGCTTTCAGCTTTCTTT.

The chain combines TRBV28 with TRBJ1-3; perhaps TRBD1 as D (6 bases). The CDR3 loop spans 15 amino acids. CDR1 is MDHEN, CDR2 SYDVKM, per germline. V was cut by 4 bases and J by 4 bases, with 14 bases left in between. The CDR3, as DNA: TGTGCCAGCAGTTCCGGGGGCCCCAAAGGAAACACCATATATTTT. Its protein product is CASSSGGPKGNTIYF.

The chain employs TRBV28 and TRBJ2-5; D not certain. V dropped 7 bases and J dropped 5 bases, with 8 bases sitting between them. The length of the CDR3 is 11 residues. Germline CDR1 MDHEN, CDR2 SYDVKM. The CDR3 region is CASTIRETQYF. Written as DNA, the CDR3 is TGTGCCAGCACCATTAGGGAGACCCAGTACTTC.

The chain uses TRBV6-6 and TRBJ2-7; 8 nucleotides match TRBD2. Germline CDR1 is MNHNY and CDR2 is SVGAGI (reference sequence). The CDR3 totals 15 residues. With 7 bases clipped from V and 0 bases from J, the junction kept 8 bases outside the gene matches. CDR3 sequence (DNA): TGTGCCAGCATCAACGGGGGGGCGAGCTCCTACGAGCAGTACTTC. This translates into CASINGGASSYEQYF.

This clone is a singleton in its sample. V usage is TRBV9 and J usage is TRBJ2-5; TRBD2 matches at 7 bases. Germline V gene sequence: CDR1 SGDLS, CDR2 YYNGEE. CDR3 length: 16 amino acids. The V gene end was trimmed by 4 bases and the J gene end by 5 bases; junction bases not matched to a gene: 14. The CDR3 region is CASSTPGGEAAETQYF. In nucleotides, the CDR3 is TGTGCCAGCAGCACGCCGGGAGGTGAAGCCGCCGAGACCCAGTACTTC.

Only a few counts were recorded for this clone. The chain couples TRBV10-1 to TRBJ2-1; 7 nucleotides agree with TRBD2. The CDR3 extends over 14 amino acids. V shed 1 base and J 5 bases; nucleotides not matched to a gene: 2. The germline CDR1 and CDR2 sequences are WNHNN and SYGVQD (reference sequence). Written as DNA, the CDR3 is TGCGCCAGCAGTGAGTTCGGGACTAACAATGAGCAGTTCTTC. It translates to CASSEFGTNNEQFF.

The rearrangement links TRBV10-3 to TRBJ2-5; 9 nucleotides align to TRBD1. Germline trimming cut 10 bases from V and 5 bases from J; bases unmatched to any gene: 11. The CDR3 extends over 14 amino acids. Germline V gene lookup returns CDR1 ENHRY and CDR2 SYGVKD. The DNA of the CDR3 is TGTGCCAGCCGCCGGGACAGGGTGTGGGAGACCCAGTACTTC. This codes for CASRRDRVWETQYF.

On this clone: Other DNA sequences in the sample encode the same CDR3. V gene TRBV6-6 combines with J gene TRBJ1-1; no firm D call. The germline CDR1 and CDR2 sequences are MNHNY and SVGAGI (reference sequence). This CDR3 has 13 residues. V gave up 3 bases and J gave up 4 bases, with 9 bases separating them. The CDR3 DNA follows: TGTGCCAGCAGTTATTCGGGTTCCACTGAAGCTTTCTTT. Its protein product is CASSYSGSTEAFF.

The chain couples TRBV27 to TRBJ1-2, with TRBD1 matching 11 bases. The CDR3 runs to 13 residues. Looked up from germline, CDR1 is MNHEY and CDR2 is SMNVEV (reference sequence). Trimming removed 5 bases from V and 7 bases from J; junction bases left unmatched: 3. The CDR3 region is CASSRGQGAGYTF. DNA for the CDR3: TGTGCCAGCAGTAGAGGACAGGGGGCTGGCTACACCTTC.

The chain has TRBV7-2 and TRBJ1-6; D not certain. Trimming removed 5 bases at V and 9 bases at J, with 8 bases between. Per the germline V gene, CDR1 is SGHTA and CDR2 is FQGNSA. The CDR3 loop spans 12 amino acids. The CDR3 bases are TGTGCCAGCAGCCTTGGCGGTTCACCCCTCCACTTT. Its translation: CASSLGGSPLHF.

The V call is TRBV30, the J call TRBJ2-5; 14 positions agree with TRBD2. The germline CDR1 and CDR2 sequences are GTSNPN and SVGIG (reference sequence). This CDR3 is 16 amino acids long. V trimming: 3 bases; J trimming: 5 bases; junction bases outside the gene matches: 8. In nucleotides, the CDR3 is TGTGCCTGGAGCCGGGGACTAGCGGGAGTCTCGGAGACCCAGTACTTC. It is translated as CAWSRGLAGVSETQYF.

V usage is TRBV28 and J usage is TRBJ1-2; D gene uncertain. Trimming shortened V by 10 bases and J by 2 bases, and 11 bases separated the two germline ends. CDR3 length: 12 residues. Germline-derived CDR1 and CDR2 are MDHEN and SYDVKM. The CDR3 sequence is CAILGINYGYTF. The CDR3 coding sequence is TGTGCCATCCTAGGGATAAACTATGGCTACACCTTC.

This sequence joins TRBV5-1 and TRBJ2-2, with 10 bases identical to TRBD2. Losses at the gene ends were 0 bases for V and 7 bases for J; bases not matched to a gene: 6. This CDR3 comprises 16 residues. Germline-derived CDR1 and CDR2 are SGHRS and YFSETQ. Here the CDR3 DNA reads TGCGCCAGCAGCTTGGGGCTAGCGGGAGCCCACGGGGAGCTGTTTTTT. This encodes CASSLGLAGAHGELFF. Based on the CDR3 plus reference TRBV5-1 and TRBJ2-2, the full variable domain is KAGVTQTPRYLIKTRGQQVTLSCSPISGHRSVSWYQQTPGQGLQFLFEYFSETQRNKGNFPGRFSGRQFSNSRSEMNVSTLELGDSALYLCASSLGLAGAHGELFFGEGSRLTVL.

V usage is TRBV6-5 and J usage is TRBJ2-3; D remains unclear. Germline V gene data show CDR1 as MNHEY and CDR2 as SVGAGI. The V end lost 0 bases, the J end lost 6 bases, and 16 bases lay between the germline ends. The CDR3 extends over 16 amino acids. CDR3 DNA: TGTGCCAGCAGTTACTCCTCCGACTTTCTTAGTGATACGCAGTATTTT. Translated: CASSYSSDFLSDTQYF.

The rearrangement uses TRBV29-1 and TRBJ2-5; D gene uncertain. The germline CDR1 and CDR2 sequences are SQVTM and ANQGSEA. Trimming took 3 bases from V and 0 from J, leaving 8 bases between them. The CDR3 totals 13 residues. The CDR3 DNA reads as TGCAGCGTTGACAAGGTGAACCAAGAGACCCAGTACTTC. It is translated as CSVDKVNQETQYF.

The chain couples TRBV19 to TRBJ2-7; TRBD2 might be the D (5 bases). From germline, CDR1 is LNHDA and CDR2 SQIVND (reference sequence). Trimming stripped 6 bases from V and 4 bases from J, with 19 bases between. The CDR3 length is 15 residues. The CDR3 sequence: CASSPGVLGNYEQYF. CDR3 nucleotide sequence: TGTGCCAGTAGCCCCGGAGTACTAGGGAATTACGAGCAGTACTTC.

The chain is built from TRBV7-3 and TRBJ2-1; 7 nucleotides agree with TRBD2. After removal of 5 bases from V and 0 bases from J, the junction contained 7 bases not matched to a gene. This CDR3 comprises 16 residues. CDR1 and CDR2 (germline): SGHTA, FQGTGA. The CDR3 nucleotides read TGTGCCAGCAGCCCCCAGGGCGGGAGCTCCTACAATGAGCAGTTCTTC. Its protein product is CASSPQGGSSYNEQFF.

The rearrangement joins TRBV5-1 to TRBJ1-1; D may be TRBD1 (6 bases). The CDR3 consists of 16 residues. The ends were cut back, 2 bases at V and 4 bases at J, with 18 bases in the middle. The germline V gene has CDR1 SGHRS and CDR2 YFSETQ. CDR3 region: CASSLGPQGGSTEAFF. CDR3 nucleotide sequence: TGCGCCAGCAGCTTAGGTCCGCAAGGGGGGTCCACTGAAGCTTTCTTT.

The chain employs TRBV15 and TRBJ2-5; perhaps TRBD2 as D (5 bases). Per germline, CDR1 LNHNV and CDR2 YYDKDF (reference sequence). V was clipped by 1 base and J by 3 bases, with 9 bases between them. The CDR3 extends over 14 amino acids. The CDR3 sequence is CATSRVSSKETQYF. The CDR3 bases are TGTGCCACCAGCAGAGTATCTAGCAAAGAGACCCAGTACTTC.

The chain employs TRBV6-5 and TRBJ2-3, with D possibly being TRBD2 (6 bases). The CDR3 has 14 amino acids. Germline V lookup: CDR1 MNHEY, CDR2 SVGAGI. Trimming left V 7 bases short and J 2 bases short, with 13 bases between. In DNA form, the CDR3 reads TGTGCCAGCACCTCGGGACTTTACACAGATACGCAGTATTTT. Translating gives CASTSGLYTDTQYF.

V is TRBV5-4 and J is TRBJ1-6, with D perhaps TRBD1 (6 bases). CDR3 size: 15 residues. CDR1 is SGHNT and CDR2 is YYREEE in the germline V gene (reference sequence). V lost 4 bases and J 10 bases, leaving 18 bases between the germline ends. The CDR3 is CASSKDSSQKSPLHF. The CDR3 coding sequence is TGTGCCAGCAGCAAGGACAGTTCTCAGAAATCACCCCTCCACTTT.

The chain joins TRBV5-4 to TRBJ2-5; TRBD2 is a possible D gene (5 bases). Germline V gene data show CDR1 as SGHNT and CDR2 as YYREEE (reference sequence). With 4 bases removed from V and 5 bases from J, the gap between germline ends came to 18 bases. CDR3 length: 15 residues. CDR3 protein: CASSPTGSTAETQYF. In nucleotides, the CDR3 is TGTGCCAGCAGCCCCACGGGATCAACCGCGGAGACCCAGTACTTC.

CDR3 coding DNA: TGTGCCAGCAGCTGGGGACGAACTAATGAAAAACTGTTTTTT. Amino acid sequence: CASSWGRTNEKLFF. The V call is TRBV5-6, the J call TRBJ1-4, with a weak D call TRBD1 (5 bases). This CDR3 has 14 amino acids. The V and J ends lost 3 bases and 1 base respectively, with 7 bases between them. The germline V gene encodes CDR1 SGHDT and CDR2 YYEEEE.

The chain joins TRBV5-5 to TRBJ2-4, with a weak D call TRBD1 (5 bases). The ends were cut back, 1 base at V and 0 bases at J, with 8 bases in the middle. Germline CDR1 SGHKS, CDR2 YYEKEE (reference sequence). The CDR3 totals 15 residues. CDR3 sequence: CASSLTGLAKNIQYF. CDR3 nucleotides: TGTGCCAGCAGCTTGACAGGTTTAGCCAAAAACATTCAGTACTTC. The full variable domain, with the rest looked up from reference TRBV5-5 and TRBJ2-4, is DAGVTQSPTHLIKTRGQQVTLRCSPISGHKSVSWYQQVLGQGPQFIFQYYEKEERGRGNFPDRFSARQFPNYSSELNVNALLLGDSALYLCASSLTGLAKNIQYFGAGTRLSVL.

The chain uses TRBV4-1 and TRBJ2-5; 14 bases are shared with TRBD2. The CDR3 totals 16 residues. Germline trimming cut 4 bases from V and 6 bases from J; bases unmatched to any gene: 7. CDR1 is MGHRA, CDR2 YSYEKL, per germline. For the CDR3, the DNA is TGCGCCAGCAGCCCCCCCGGGACTAGCGGGAGACAGACCCAGTACTTC. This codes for CASSPPGTSGRQTQYF.